The rows below give T cell receptor beta chains drawn from one sample of a study of CD8+ T cells in alopecia areata. The assay was immunoSEQ multiplex PCR, and TCRdb's table has in-frame clones only and misses some. The table shows under 25,000 clones, with over 50% occurring only once. The sequences come from skin, collected at week 4, from a patient treated with tofacitinib. The receptors were gathered from a human donor with alopecia areata. CDR3s include the opening cysteine and the closing phenylalanine or tryptophan. A D gene is named only where the DNA matches it firmly. Some rows have no size entry. The others give once, few or many, or a class for an expanded clone.

CDR3 protein | CDR3 DNA | V gene | D gene | clone size | J gene | CDR3 length
CAARMDHYSNQPQHF | TGTGCCGCGAGGATGGATCACTATAGCAATCAGCCCCAGCATTTT | TRBV9 | . | . | TRBJ1-5 | 15
CASSSRQALKGNTIYF | TGTGCCAGCAGTTCCAGACAGGCCCTAAAGGGAAACACCATATATTTT | TRBV6-5 | . | . | TRBJ1-3 | 16
CASSQDYSAEDTEAFF | TGCGCCAGCAGCCAAGATTACAGCGCAGAGGACACTGAAGCTTTCTTT | TRBV4-1 | . | . | TRBJ1-1 | 16
CASGLNEQYF | TGTGCTAGTGGTTTAAACGAGCAGTACTTC | TRBV12-5 | . | . | TRBJ2-7 | 10
CASSQDARGASFKDTEAFF | TGCGCCAGCAGCCAAGACGCCAGGGGAGCGTCGTTTAAGGACACTGAAGCTTTCTTT | TRBV4-1 | . | . | TRBJ1-1 | 19
CASKPGQVSYEQYF | TGTGCCAGCAAGCCGGGACAGGTCTCCTACGAGCAGTACTTC | TRBV11-2 | TRBD1 | once | TRBJ2-7 | 14
CASQGGADTQYF | TGTGCCAGCCAAGGCGGGGCAGATACGCAGTATTTT | TRBV28 | . | . | TRBJ2-3 | 12
CASSLTGGGLETQYF | TGTGCCAGCAGCCTAACTGGCGGGGGGTTGGAGACCCAGTACTTC | TRBV7-2 | TRBD2 | . | TRBJ2-5 | 15
CASSPGHQNTGELFF | TGTGCCAGCTCACCCGGACACCAGAACACCGGGGAGCTGTTTTTT | TRBV18 | . | . | TRBJ2-2 | 15
CASSRDSQARNTGELFF | TGTGCCAGCAGCCGGGACAGCCAAGCTCGGAACACCGGGGAGCTGTTTTTT | TRBV5-6 | TRBD1 | . | TRBJ2-2 | 17
CASSLTPYEQYF | TGTGCCAGCAGCTTGACACCCTACGAGCAGTACTTC | TRBV7-3 | . | few | TRBJ2-7 | 12
CASSSTGSRSPLHF | TGTGCCAGCAGCTCGACAGGGAGTAGGTCACCCCTCCACTTT | TRBV7-4 | TRBD1 | . | TRBJ1-6 | 14
CASSWGGLSYNEQFF | TGCGCCAGCAGCTGGGGGGGACTATCCTACAATGAGCAGTTCTTC | TRBV5-1 | TRBD2 | few | TRBJ2-1 | 15
CASSLGWGGGSYNEQFF | TGTGCCAGCAGCTTAGGGTGGGGCGGGGGCTCCTACAATGAGCAGTTCTTC | TRBV7-2 | TRBD2 | . | TRBJ2-1 | 17
CASSQPFYPRTGSGNTIYF | TGTGCCAGCAGTCAACCCTTTTATCCTCGGACAGGGTCCGGAAACACCATATATTTT | TRBV28 | TRBD1 | few | TRBJ1-3 | 19
CASSLTGGEAFF | TGTGCCAGCTCCCTGACAGGGGGCGAAGCTTTCTTT | TRBV18 | TRBD1 | . | TRBJ1-1 | 12
CASSHGSYEQYF | TGTGCCAGCAGCCACGGTTCCTACGAGCAGTACTTC | TRBV6-6 | . | . | TRBJ2-7 | 12
CASSAGQGRWVEQFF | TGTGCCAGCAGCGCCGGACAGGGGAGGTGGGTTGAGCAGTTCTTC | TRBV7-9 | TRBD1 | . | TRBJ2-1 | 15